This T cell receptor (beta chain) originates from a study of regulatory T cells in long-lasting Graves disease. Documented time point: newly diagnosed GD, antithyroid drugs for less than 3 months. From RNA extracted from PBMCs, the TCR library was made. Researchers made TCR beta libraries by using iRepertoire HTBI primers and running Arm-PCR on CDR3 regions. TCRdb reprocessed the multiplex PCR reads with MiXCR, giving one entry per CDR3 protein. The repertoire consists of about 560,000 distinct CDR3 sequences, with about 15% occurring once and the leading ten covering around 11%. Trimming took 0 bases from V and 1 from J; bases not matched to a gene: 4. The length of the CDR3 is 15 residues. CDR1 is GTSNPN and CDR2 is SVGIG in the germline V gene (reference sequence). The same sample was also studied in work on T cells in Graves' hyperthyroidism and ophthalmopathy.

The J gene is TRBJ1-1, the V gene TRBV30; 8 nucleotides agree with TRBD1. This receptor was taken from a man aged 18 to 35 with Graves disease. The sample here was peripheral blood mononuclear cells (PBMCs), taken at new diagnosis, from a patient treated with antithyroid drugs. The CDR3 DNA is TGTGCCTGGAGTGTTAAAGGACAGGGGAACACTGAAGCTTTCTTT. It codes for CAWSVKGQGNTEAFF.